A selection of T cell receptor beta chains follows, all from one sample in a study of cytomegalovirus exposure and HLA in healthy donors. Some clones are missing from TCRdb's copy, which holds only in-frame ones; the method was immunoSEQ multiplex PCR. The table lists 55,000 to 80,000 clones, around 80% of them singletons, with about 1.9% in the top ten. Sample: PBMCs. These receptors originate from a man younger than 30 in good health and CMV-seronegative. Each CDR3 is given with its conserved first and last residue. The D gene is left open where the match is weak. Clone sizes are given selectively: once, few, many, or a class where the clone is expanded.

d_gene,j_gene,abundance,v_gene,CDR3nt,CDR3aa
TRBD1,TRBJ2-2,-,TRBV5-6,TGTGCCAGCAGCCCAAGACAGGGGGCGAGGAACACCGGGGAGCTGTTTTTT,CASSPRQGARNTGELFF
-,TRBJ2-5,once,TRBV27,TGTGCCAGCAGTTTGCGAGGACTGGAGACCCAGTACTTC,CASSLRGLETQYF
-,TRBJ2-3,once,TRBV28,TGTGCCAGCAGCCTAGCCGCAGATACGCAGTATTTT,CASSLAADTQYF
-,TRBJ2-1,-,TRBV7-3,TGTGCCAGCAGCTTAACACCGGGAGTAGTGTCGAATGAGCAGTTCTTC,CASSLTPGVVSNEQFF
-,TRBJ1-1,once,TRBV28,TGTGCCAGCAGTTTCGGGGAGAACACTGAGGCTTTCTTT,CASSFGENTEAFF
TRBD1,TRBJ1-5,-,TRBV7-2,TGTGCCAGCAGCTACAGGGGGGATCAGCCCCAGCATTTT,CASSYRGDQPQHF
-,TRBJ2-1,-,TRBV4-3,TGCGCCAGCAGCCAGAGGACAGAGTCCACCTACAATGAGCAGTTCTTC,CASSQRTESTYNEQFF
-,TRBJ1-1,-,TRBV6-6,TGTGCCAGCAGTCGGGACTCAAAGAACACTGAAGCTTTCTTT,CASSRDSKNTEAFF
TRBD1,TRBJ1-1,-,TRBV5-1,TGCGCCAGCAGCGACTGGGACAGGAAGAACACTGAAGCTTTCTTT,CASSDWDRKNTEAFF
-,TRBJ1-1,once,TRBV5-4,TGTGCCAGCAGCGGTCAGGGGAGGAACACTGAAGCTTTCTTT,CASSGQGRNTEAFF
TRBD1,TRBJ2-7,few,TRBV6-6,TGTGCCAGCAGTTACTCCCGGGACAGGTCCTACGAGCAGTACTTC,CASSYSRDRSYEQYF
TRBD1,TRBJ2-2,-,TRBV7-3,TGTGCCAGCAGCTTTGCCGGGACAGGGGACACCGGGGAGCTGTTTTTT,CASSFAGTGDTGELFF
-,TRBJ1-1,once,TRBV4-1,TGCGCCAGCAGCCAAGACGGGGTTGAAGCTTTCTTT,CASSQDGVEAFF
-,TRBJ1-1,-,TRBV9,TGTGCCAGCAGCGTAGTCCCTGGACAGAACACTGAAGCTTTCTTT,CASSVVPGQNTEAFF
TRBD1,TRBJ1-1,-,TRBV7-2,TGTGCCAGCAGCCCCAGGACAGGGGGCACTGAAGCTTTCTTT,CASSPRTGGTEAFF
-,TRBJ1-1,once,TRBV5-1,TGCGCCAGCAGCTTGCAGCAGCGAGCGGCAGCTTTCTTT,CASSLQQRAAAFF
TRBD1,TRBJ2-3,-,TRBV11-3,TGTGCCAGCAGCTTAAAGGGGGCCCCCACAGATACGCAGTATTTT,CASSLKGAPTDTQYF
-,TRBJ2-3,-,TRBV9,TGTGCCAGCAGCTTCGGGAGAAACACAGATACGCAGTATTTT,CASSFGRNTDTQYF
-,TRBJ2-1,-,TRBV4-2,TGTGCCAGCAGCCTCAGGGGAAGCTCCTACAATGAGCAGTTCTTC,CASSLRGSSYNEQFF
-,TRBJ2-1,-,TRBV12-2,TGTGCAAGTCGCCAAGCGGGAGTCCCCCACAATGAGCAGTTCTTC,CASRQAGVPHNEQFF
TRBD1,TRBJ1-1,-,TRBV30,TGTGCCTGGAGCACCGGGACAGGACCAAACACTGAAGCTTTCTTT,CAWSTGTGPNTEAFF